A single sample gave rise to the 30 T cell receptor beta chains below, sequenced in a study of CXCR3-negative and CXCR3-positive naive CD8 T cells (dated by TCRdb to about 2019). Sequencing relied on a NextSeq 550. The Human TCR Profiling Kit (MiLaboratory) was used to prepare UMI-labeled 5' RACE TRB cDNA libraries. After TCRdb reprocessed the reads, each CDR3 protein sequence was kept as one row, without DNA. This sample's listing comprises over 100,000 distinct CDR3 sequences. Approximately 0.46% of the sample is in the top ten clones. Material: naive CXCR3- CD8+ T cells from blood. According to the study, the label for this sample's cell subset or site signals: CD45RO-CCR7+CD27+CD95- naive CD8+ T cells lacking CXCR3 (TNR3-). The source is a human donor in good health. Some clones in this sample may be carry-over from other donors' samples.

The V call is TRBV4-3, the J call TRBJ2-1. Germline loops: CDR1 LGHNA, CDR2 YSLEER. The CDR3 extends over 15 amino acids. The CDR3 sequence is CASSQGYIAGNEQFF.

V gene TRBV10-3 combines with J gene TRBJ2-3; TCRdb lists TRBD1, though no DNA is available to test this call. The length of the CDR3 is 13 residues. The V gene's germline CDR1 is ENHRY and CDR2 SYGVKD. The CDR3 protein is CAIIRGGIDTQYF.

The chain has TRBV6-6 and TRBJ2-7; the D gene TCRdb calls, TRBD1, cannot be checked with no DNA. Germline values: CDR1 MNHNY, CDR2 SVGAGI (reference sequence). CDR3 length: 14 residues. This CDR3 is CASTLGGGAYEQYF.

The chain couples TRBV5-1 to TRBJ2-1; TCRdb's D call, TRBD2, is unchecked because there is no DNA. In germline, CDR1 is SGHRS, CDR2 YFSETQ. CDR3 length: 15 amino acids. CDR3 region: CASSQIAGVEGEQFF.

The chain employs TRBV29-1 and TRBJ2-7; the D gene TCRdb calls, TRBD1, cannot be checked with no DNA. Germline V gene sequence: CDR1 SQVTM, CDR2 ANQGSEA. The CDR3 length is 13 residues. The CDR3 loop reads CSVEETESYEQYF.

The J gene is TRBJ2-7, the V gene TRBV7-6. The CDR3 runs to 12 residues. Germline V gene sequence: CDR1 SGHVS, CDR2 FNYEAQ. The CDR3 sequence is CASSLPFGEQYF. Filled out from reference TRBV7-6 and TRBJ2-7, the complete variable domain reads GAGVSQSPRYKVTKRGQDVALRCDPISGHVSLYWYRQALGQGPEFLTYFNYEAQQDKSGLPNDRFSAERPEGSISTLTIQRTEQRDSAMYRCASSLPFGEQYFGPGTRLTVT.

The V gene is TRBV12-3 or TRBV12-4, the J gene TRBJ2-3. The CDR3 is 16 amino acids. CDR3 in amino acids: CASSGNYLPSTDTQYF.

The CDR3: CASSSMSTEAFF. This sequence joins TRBV9 and TRBJ1-1. In germline, CDR1 is SGDLS, CDR2 YYNGEE. The length of the CDR3 is 12 residues.

The chain employs TRBV3-1 and TRBJ2-1; no DNA is available, so the TRBD1 call from TCRdb remains unchecked. Per germline, CDR1 LGHDT and CDR2 YNNKEL (reference sequence). The CDR3 totals 16 residues. CDR3 region: CASSQTGTTAGNEQFF.

The rearrangement joins TRBV13 to TRBJ2-5; TCRdb's D call of TRBD1 is untestable without DNA. Germline lookup yields CDR1 PRHDT and CDR2 FYEKMQ (reference sequence). The CDR3 covers 14 residues. CDR3 sequence reads: CASSLDRGEETQYF.

The chain links TRBV10-3 to TRBJ2-3; TCRdb's D gene call, TRBD1, goes unchecked for lack of DNA. The germline gives CDR1 ENHRY, CDR2 SYGVKD. This CDR3 spans 17 amino acids. CDR3 loop: CAIRGRETTGGEDTQYF.

The chain uses TRBV12-3 or TRBV12-4 and TRBJ2-1; TCRdb reports TRBD1, a call that lacks DNA to check it against. The length of the CDR3 is 15 residues. CDR3 region: CASSLSGGPYNEQFF.

The CDR3 reads CASSQPEGVSYEQYF. The genes are TRBV5-1 and TRBJ2-7; the D gene TCRdb calls, TRBD1, cannot be checked with no DNA. The CDR3 consists of 15 residues. CDR1 is SGHRS and CDR2 is YFSETQ in the germline V gene.

The chain is built from TRBV2 and TRBJ2-5; absent DNA, TCRdb's TRBD2 call cannot be checked. This CDR3 has 16 residues. The V gene's germline CDR1 is SNHLY and CDR2 FYNNEI. The CDR3 sequence is CAIPTVNGGAVETQYF.

The chain has TRBV18 and TRBJ2-7. The CDR3 runs to 13 residues. Germline CDR1 KGHSH, CDR2 LQKENI. This chain's CDR3 is CASSPPASTEQYF.

V is TRBV20-1 and J is TRBJ2-1. The germline V gene has CDR1 DFQATT and CDR2 SNEGSKA (reference sequence). CDR3 length: 15 amino acids. The CDR3 is CSAHEEFRPYNEQFF.

This chain links TRBV28 with TRBJ2-2; with no DNA, the TCRdb D assignment of TRBD1 cannot be verified. Looked up from germline, CDR1 is MDHEN and CDR2 is SYDVKM. The CDR3 has 17 residues. CDR3 protein: CASSFGAGTGDTGELFF.

V gene TRBV7-9 combines with J gene TRBJ2-5; TCRdb lists TRBD1, though no DNA is available to test this call. CDR3 length: 16 amino acids. CDR1 is SEHNR, CDR2 FQNEAQ, per germline (reference sequence). The CDR3 protein is CASSLPGVTTQETQYF.

The V call is TRBV5-4, the J call TRBJ2-1. The CDR3 consists of 17 residues. The germline V gene has CDR1 SGHNT and CDR2 YYREEE (reference sequence). CDR3 amino acids: CASSLAHPGASYNEQFF.

V and J are TRBV20-1 and TRBJ2-7; no DNA is available, so the TRBD2 call from TCRdb remains unchecked. In germline, CDR1 is DFQATT, CDR2 SNEGSKA (reference sequence). CDR3 size: 14 residues. The CDR3 sequence is CSARSSGRAYEQYF.

This chain links TRBV4-2 with TRBJ2-2. The germline gives CDR1 LGHNA, CDR2 YNFKEQ. The CDR3 contains 15 residues. CDR3 sequence reads: CASSQERVLAGELSF.

The chain uses TRBV27 and TRBJ1-5; TCRdb's D call of TRBD1 is untestable without DNA. The germline CDR1 and CDR2 sequences are MNHEY and SMNVEV (reference sequence). The CDR3 extends over 13 amino acids. CDR3 in amino acids: CASSFRGNQPQHF.

The genes are TRBV23-1 and TRBJ2-1; the D call of TRBD2 rests on TCRdb alone, since no DNA is present to check it. TRBV23-1 is recorded as an ORF, its role being uncertain. This CDR3 region has 15 residues. The CDR3 sequence: CASSQSELAGDEQFF.

This rearrangement joins TRBV19 to TRBJ2-1. In germline, CDR1 is LNHDA, CDR2 SQIVND (reference sequence). This CDR3 has 14 amino acids. This chain's CDR3 is CASSTGSSYNEQFF.

The V call is TRBV28, the J call TRBJ1-5. The CDR3 length is 15 residues. Germline CDR1 MDHEN, CDR2 SYDVKM. CDR3 in amino acids: CASSLYRVGNQPQHF.

The chain couples TRBV29-1 to TRBJ2-1; no DNA is available, so the TRBD1 call from TCRdb remains unchecked. The CDR3 loop spans 12 amino acids. Per the germline V gene, CDR1 is SQVTM and CDR2 is ANQGSEA. CDR3 loop: CSVQGVYNEQFF.

This chain uses TRBV2 with TRBJ2-1; TCRdb proposes TRBD1, but this gene call is untestable without DNA. The CDR3 is 14 residues long. CDR1 SNHLY and CDR2 FYNNEI come from the germline V gene. The CDR3 here is CASSAGQGYNEQFF.

The chain uses TRBV6-6 and TRBJ2-3; TCRdb indicates TRBD2, and absent DNA this call remains unverified. The CDR3 sequence is 18 residues long. CDR1 and CDR2 from the germline V gene are MNHNY and SVGAGI (reference sequence). The CDR3 loop is CASSYSMSSTLSGDTQYF.

The V gene is TRBV9, the J gene TRBJ2-1; TCRdb reports TRBD2, a call that lacks DNA to check it against. Per the germline V gene, CDR1 is SGDLS and CDR2 is YYNGEE. This CDR3 comprises 16 residues. The CDR3 protein is CASSVDGSGTSGLRHF.

This CDR3 reads CASSLRAGYEQYF. The chain recombines TRBV5-1 with TRBJ2-7; TCRdb's D call of TRBD2 is untestable without DNA. Germline V CDR1 and CDR2: SGHRS, YFSETQ. The CDR3 totals 13 residues.